A single sample is the source of the 8 T cell receptor beta chains below, sequenced in a study of post-analysis software for immune sequencing data. Overall study results and limits: In patients, about five TRBV segments were more frequent than in controls, with TRBV5-6, TRBV5-1 and TRBV20-1 among them.

Unique molecular identifiers were built into the TCR beta cDNA libraries. In TCRdb, the PCR reads were re-called with MiXCR into one record per CDR3 protein. The sample has roughly 200,000 distinct CDR3 sequences, over 25% seen once. These TCRs are of unknown antigen specificity. The source material was blood. These receptors all stem from a girl between 2 and 17 years old with multiple sclerosis.

The V and J genes are TRBV7-9 and TRBJ2-1, with D maybe TRBD2 (6 bases). The CDR3 sequence is 15 residues long. V lost 5 bases, J lost 9 bases, and 20 bases lay in between. CDR1 is SEHNR, CDR2 FQNEAQ, per germline (reference sequence). In DNA form, the CDR3 reads TGTGCCAGCAGCCCCCGGCGTTTCGGGGAGGCTGAGCAGTTCTTC. This translates into CASSPRRFGEAEQFF.

Only a few counts were recorded for this clonotype. J is TRBJ1-5 and V is TRBV6-5; TRBD1 aligns across 7 bases. After removal of 2 bases from V and 7 bases from J, the junction contained 2 bases not matched to a gene. Germline V gene data show CDR1 as MNHEY and CDR2 as SVGAGI. The CDR3 is 13 residues long. The CDR3 DNA is TGTGCCAGCAGTTACCAGGGGGGGCAGCCCCAGCATTTT. The encoded protein is CASSYQGGQPQHF.

The genes are TRBV6-4 and TRBJ2-1, with D unresolved. The CDR3 extends over 12 amino acids. Germline CDR1 is MRHNA and CDR2 is SNTAGT. V was clipped by 0 bases and J by 5 bases, with 2 bases between them. CDR3 in DNA: TGTGCCAGCAGTGACTCTCACAATGAGCAGTTCTTC. This sequence encodes CASSDSHNEQFF.

This clonotype was observed a few times. The rearrangement links TRBV7-9 to TRBJ1-1; a weak D match, TRBD1 (5 bases). CDR1 SEHNR and CDR2 FQNEAQ come from the germline V gene (reference sequence). V lost 2 bases to trimming and J lost 4 bases, with 14 bases between them. The CDR3 contains 15 residues. The DNA of the CDR3 is TGTGCCAGCAGCTTAAGCCCGGTTGGGGGCACTGAAGCTTTCTTT. Translated: CASSLSPVGGTEAFF.

This clonotype was observed many times. The chain has TRBV6-5 and TRBJ2-7, with 11 bases that match TRBD2. J lost 3 bases, V lost 5 bases, and 6 bases had no gene match. The CDR3 runs 15 residues. Germline V lookup: CDR1 MNHEY, CDR2 SVGAGI. In DNA, the CDR3 is TGTGCCAGCAGTACCCCGACTAGCGGGATCTACGAGCAGTACTTC. Amino acids: CASSTPTSGIYEQYF.

This rearrangement joins TRBV5-1 to TRBJ1-1, with D unclear. Trimming took 2 bases from V and 5 from J, leaving 13 bases between them. CDR1 is SGHRS, CDR2 YFSETQ, per germline. There are 14 residues in the CDR3. The CDR3 DNA sequence: TGCGCCAGCAGCTTAAGCGGAGCCTATACTGAAGCTTTCTTT. It is translated as CASSLSGAYTEAFF.

Remarks on this clonotype: A much larger clone differs from this one at a single base, so this may be a read error. The rearrangement uses TRBV18 and TRBJ2-7, with TRBD2 identical over 7 bases. Trimming at V came to 3 bases and at J to 3 bases, leaving 5 bases not matched to a gene. The CDR3 covers 14 residues. In germline, CDR1 is KGHSH, CDR2 LQKENI. The CDR3 nucleotides are TGTGCCAGCTCACCGGGGAGGGGAGGCTACGAGCAGTACTTC. Its protein product is CASSPGRGGYEQYF.

The rearrangement joins TRBV12-3 or TRBV12-4 to TRBJ2-3, with 12 bases lining up with TRBD1. This CDR3 has 16 amino acids. Trimming cost V 6 bases and J 11 bases; bases outside gene matches: 15. CDR3 amino acids: CASRKQGQGAADVQYF. The CDR3 DNA sequence: TGTGCCAGCAGAAAACAGGGACAGGGGGCAGCAGATGTGCAGTATTTT.